These 28 T cell receptor beta chains came from one sample sequenced in a study of somatic mutations in cytotoxic T cells in rheumatoid arthritis. Repertoires were generated with immunoSEQ multiplex PCR, while TCRdb's copy carries only in-frame clones and drops some. The profile shows more than 10,000 clones, about four fifths of them singletons. Source material: CD8+ T cells sorted from blood. The receptors here all came from an adult with rheumatoid arthritis.

This clone was seen a few times. The chain has TRBV7-9 and TRBJ2-7; 10 bases match TRBD2. Germline V gene sequence: CDR1 SEHNR, CDR2 FQNEAQ (reference sequence). The CDR3 extends over 14 amino acids. Trimming took 1 base from V and 7 from J; bases not matched to a gene: 4. The CDR3 DNA sequence: TGTGCCAGCAGCTTAGTCCTAGCGGGAGAAGAGCAGTACTTC. Translated, it gives CASSLVLAGEEQYF.

This chain connects TRBV13 to TRBJ2-1; D might be TRBD1 (5 bases). Trimming pared 2 bases from V and 16 bases from J, leaving 15 bases between. Per germline, CDR1 PRHDT and CDR2 FYEKMQ (reference sequence). The CDR3 loop spans 12 amino acids. The CDR3 nucleotides are TGTGCCAGCAGCTTATTCGGACATATAGGATTCTTC. Translating gives CASSLFGHIGFF.

The chain links TRBV12-5 to TRBJ1-2; D not certain. The germline V gene encodes CDR1 LGHNT and CDR2 FRNRAP. This CDR3 is 19 amino acids long. Trimming left V 6 bases short and J 2 bases short, with 28 bases between. The CDR3 bases are TGTGCTAGTGGCCCACAACCAAGAGACATTAGAGGCCAGAACTATGGCTACACCTTC. It encodes CASGPQPRDIRGQNYGYTF.

The chain is built from TRBV28 and TRBJ2-7; perhaps TRBD1 as D (6 bases). CDR3 length: 13 amino acids. Germline CDR1 reads MDHEN; CDR2 reads SYDVKM. With 5 bases removed from V and 4 bases from J, the gap between germline ends came to 12 bases. DNA of the CDR3: TGTGCCAGCAGTCCAGGGACATTTTACGAGCAGTACTTC. Amino acid sequence: CASSPGTFYEQYF.

J is TRBJ1-5 and V is TRBV5-6; D is unclear. The CDR3 length is 13 residues. V was cut by 3 bases and J by 5 bases, with 9 bases left in between. Germline loops: CDR1 SGHDT, CDR2 YYEEEE. DNA for the CDR3: TGTGCCAGCAGCTCAGGTTTCCATCAGCCCCAGCATTTT. As protein: CASSSGFHQPQHF.

This chain connects TRBV6-4 to TRBJ2-1, with D tentatively TRBD2 (6 bases). This CDR3 is built from 14 residues. Germline V gene data show CDR1 as MRHNA and CDR2 as SNTAGT. Trimming left V 0 bases short and J 5 bases short, with 8 bases between. CDR3 protein: CASSDSGGNNEQFF. CDR3 bases: TGTGCCAGCAGTGACTCGGGGGGAAACAATGAGCAGTTCTTC.

V usage is TRBV5-6 and J usage is TRBJ2-7, with 7 positions matching TRBD2. CDR3 length: 13 amino acids. In germline, CDR1 is SGHDT, CDR2 YYEEEE. The trim removed 0 bases at V and 6 bases at J, leaving 3 bases unmatched. In nucleotides, the CDR3 is TGTGCCAGCAGCTTGGGCGGGAGAATCGAGCAGTACTTC. Protein: CASSLGGRIEQYF.

The chain combines TRBV27 with TRBJ2-7; the match to TRBD1 covers 10 bases. The CDR3 covers 14 residues. Germline loops: CDR1 MNHEY, CDR2 SMNVEV (reference sequence). Trimming took 3 bases from V and 5 from J; bases not matched to a gene: 4. DNA for the CDR3: TGTGCCAGCAGTTTGGGGACAGGGGTCCACGAGCAGTACTTC. The encoded protein is CASSLGTGVHEQYF.

The CDR3: CASSETGTGNEQYF. CDR3 in DNA: TGTGCCAGCAGTGAGACCGGGACAGGGAACGAGCAGTACTTC. The rearrangement joins TRBV27 to TRBJ2-7; 9 bases are a match to TRBD1. Per the germline V gene, CDR1 is MNHEY and CDR2 is SMNVEV (reference sequence). V was pared by 5 bases and J by 5 bases, with 7 bases of the junction left unmatched. This CDR3 region has 14 residues.

In its sample, this clone was seen a few times. The rearrangement joins TRBV7-9 to TRBJ1-1, with 7 bases identical to TRBD1. The ends lost 5 bases at V and 1 base at J; junction bases unmatched: 4. Germline lookup yields CDR1 SEHNR and CDR2 FQNEAQ (reference sequence). The CDR3 has 14 amino acids. CDR3 loop: CASSLAGGNTEAFF. The CDR3 DNA sequence: TGTGCCAGCAGCCTCGCAGGGGGGAACACTGAAGCTTTCTTT.

This clone was picked up a small number of times. This chain uses TRBV6-1 with TRBJ2-5, with D possibly called TRBD1 or TRBD2 (5 bases each). The V and J ends lost 0 bases and 3 bases respectively, with 11 bases between them. In germline, CDR1 is MNHNS, CDR2 SASEGT. CDR3 length equals 15 residues. CDR3: CASSEAVEGKETQYF. CDR3 sequence (DNA): TGTGCCAGCAGTGAAGCCGTCGAGGGGAAAGAGACCCAGTACTTC.

The chain employs TRBV5-1 and TRBJ2-7, with D unresolved. V lost 6 bases to trimming and J lost 0 bases, with 10 bases between them. The CDR3 runs to 13 residues. Germline V gene sequence: CDR1 SGHRS, CDR2 YFSETQ. DNA of the CDR3: TGCGCCAGCACCATTGCCAGCTCCTACGAGCAGTACTTC. Residues: CASTIASSYEQYF.

The chain carries TRBV2 and TRBJ1-6, with TRBD1 as a possible D gene (5 bases). The CDR3 length is 14 residues. Looked up from germline, CDR1 is SNHLY and CDR2 is FYNNEI. With 3 bases removed from V and 7 bases from J, the gap between germline ends came to 10 bases. The CDR3 spells CASSEGRMNSPLHF. The DNA of the CDR3 is TGTGCCAGCAGTGAGGGACGGATGAATTCACCCCTCCACTTT.

This CDR3 is CASSALASVNNEQFF. The CDR3 nucleotides are TGTGCCAGCAGTGCCCTAGCTTCGGTCAACAATGAGCAGTTCTTC. J is TRBJ2-1 and V is TRBV27; D is perhaps TRBD2 (5 bases). V lost 5 bases and J lost 5, with 16 bases in between. CDR1 MNHEY and CDR2 SMNVEV come from the germline V gene (reference sequence). The length of the CDR3 is 15 residues.

The chain combines TRBV6-6 with TRBJ1-4; D not resolved. The CDR3 spans 16 residues. Germline CDR1 reads MNHNY; CDR2 reads SVGAGI (reference sequence). V dropped 0 bases and J dropped 4 bases, with 12 bases sitting between them. The CDR3 coding sequence is TGTGCCAGCAGTTACTCGGGTGGAGAAATTAATGAAAAACTGTTTTTT. Residues: CASSYSGGEINEKLFF.

This chain links TRBV6-1 with TRBJ2-5, with TRBD2 matching over 9 bases. Germline CDR1 is MNHNS and CDR2 is SASEGT. Trimming removed 3 bases from V and 1 base from J; junction bases left unmatched: 3. The CDR3 has 15 amino acids. CDR3 region: CASSELAGAQETQYF. The CDR3 DNA reads as TGTGCCAGCAGTGAGTTAGCGGGGGCCCAAGAGACCCAGTACTTC.

The J gene is TRBJ2-7, the V gene TRBV11-3; maybe TRBD1 (5 bases). With 3 bases removed from V and 5 bases from J, the gap between germline ends came to 11 bases. The germline V gene encodes CDR1 SGHNT and CDR2 YENEEA. CDR3 length equals 13 residues. The CDR3: CASSFRGLDEQYF. The CDR3 region has the DNA TGTGCCAGCAGCTTTAGGGGTCTCGACGAGCAGTACTTC.

The chain carries TRBV5-1 and TRBJ2-1; D is unclear. There are 14 residues in the CDR3. Trimming took 7 bases from V and 0 from J, leaving 11 bases between them. CDR1 and CDR2 from the germline V gene are SGHRS and YFSETQ. For the CDR3, the DNA is TGCGCCAGCGACGGGTTAAACTCCTACAATGAGCAGTTCTTC. It is translated as CASDGLNSYNEQFF.

This chain links TRBV6-4 with TRBJ2-3, with TRBD1 identical over 8 bases. The germline CDR1 and CDR2 sequences are MRHNA and SNTAGT. V gave up 6 bases and J gave up 2 bases; unmatched junction bases: 7. This CDR3 is 15 amino acids long. The CDR3 protein is CASSGQGGDTDTQYF. The CDR3 nucleotides read TGTGCCAGCAGCGGACAGGGTGGAGACACAGATACGCAGTATTTT.

The gene calls are TRBV15 and TRBJ1-2; D unclear. CDR3 length equals 14 residues. Trimming cost V 4 bases and J 2 bases, with 11 bases left between them. Per the germline V gene, CDR1 is LNHNV and CDR2 is YYDKDF (reference sequence). CDR3 residues: CATSTGEGNYGYTF. The CDR3 DNA reads as TGTGCCACCAGCACAGGAGAGGGCAACTATGGCTACACCTTC.

The chain combines TRBV28 with TRBJ2-5, with 9 positions matching TRBD1. Looked up from germline, CDR1 is MDHEN and CDR2 is SYDVKM. CDR3 length: 19 residues. Trimming removed 5 bases from V and 3 bases from J; junction bases left unmatched: 19. The CDR3 protein is CASSPSGTGLRGPEETQYF. CDR3 bases: TGTGCCAGCAGTCCCTCCGGGACAGGGTTGAGAGGGCCCGAAGAGACCCAGTACTTC.

This chain links TRBV7-6 with TRBJ2-5; 8 nucleotides match TRBD2. Germline V gene sequence: CDR1 SGHVS, CDR2 FNYEAQ. The CDR3 is 14 amino acids. The V and J ends lost 3 bases and 2 bases, in that order; junction bases with no gene match: 2. In nucleotides, the CDR3 is TGTGCCAGCAGCTTTACTAGCGGACAAGAGACCCAGTACTTC. Protein product: CASSFTSGQETQYF.

The V and J genes are TRBV5-4 and TRBJ2-7, with D perhaps matching TRBD2 (6 bases). The CDR3 extends over 13 amino acids. V lost 0 bases to trimming and J lost 4 bases, with 8 bases between them. Germline CDR1 reads SGHNT; CDR2 reads YYREEE (reference sequence). CDR3: CASSLGLVYEQYF. The CDR3 region has the DNA TGTGCCAGCAGCTTGGGACTAGTTTACGAGCAGTACTTC.

This clone came up a few times. Other DNA sequences within the sample encode an identical CDR3. V gene TRBV19 combines with J gene TRBJ1-1; D is perhaps TRBD1 (5 bases). Germline V gene sequence: CDR1 LNHDA, CDR2 SQIVND (reference sequence). CDR3 size: 13 residues. With 1 base removed from V and 5 bases from J, the gap between germline ends came to 8 bases. Here the CDR3 DNA reads TGTGCCAGTAGTATAGGGGGGGGGACTGAAGCTTTCTTT. Amino acid sequence: CASSIGGGTEAFF.

This chain links TRBV19 with TRBJ1-1, with unresolved D. V lost 7 bases, J lost 1 base, and 7 bases lay in between. This CDR3 contains 12 residues. The germline CDR1 and CDR2 sequences are LNHDA and SQIVND (reference sequence). The CDR3 bases are TGTGCCAGTAAATGGGGGAACACTGAAGCTTTCTTT. Protein sequence: CASKWGNTEAFF.

This chain links TRBV9 with TRBJ2-1; 9 bases map to TRBD2. Germline loops: CDR1 SGDLS, CDR2 YYNGEE. The CDR3 contains 16 residues. V shed 0 bases, J shed 4 bases, and the junction held 5 bases outside the gene matches. CDR3 amino acids: CASSVDWAGGYNEQFF. Here the CDR3 DNA reads TGTGCCAGCAGCGTAGATTGGGCGGGAGGGTACAATGAGCAGTTCTTC. The full variable domain, completed using reference TRBV9 and TRBJ2-1, is DSGVTQTPKHLITATGQRVTLRCSPRSGDLSVYWYQQSLDQGLQFLIQYYNGEERAKGNILERFSAQQFPDLHSELNLSSLELGDSALYFCASSVDWAGGYNEQFFGPGTRLTVL.

This clone has a single count. The chain carries TRBV6-1 and TRBJ2-7, with 9 bases matching TRBD2. Unmatched junction bases numbered 10, after V lost 11 bases and J lost 2 bases. This CDR3 contains 14 residues. Per germline, CDR1 MNHNS and CDR2 SASEGT. The CDR3 sequence: CAGTSGRGPYEQYF. The CDR3 DNA is TGTGCCGGAACTAGCGGGCGGGGGCCCTACGAGCAGTACTTC.

This chain uses TRBV9 with TRBJ2-1; D is possibly TRBD2 (6 bases). Germline values: CDR1 SGDLS, CDR2 YYNGEE. The CDR3 runs 13 residues. The V end lost 0 bases, the J end lost 9 bases, and 10 bases lay between the germline ends. The CDR3 is CASSVDGSGEQFF. The DNA of the CDR3 is TGTGCCAGCAGCGTAGACGGGAGTGGTGAGCAGTTCTTC.